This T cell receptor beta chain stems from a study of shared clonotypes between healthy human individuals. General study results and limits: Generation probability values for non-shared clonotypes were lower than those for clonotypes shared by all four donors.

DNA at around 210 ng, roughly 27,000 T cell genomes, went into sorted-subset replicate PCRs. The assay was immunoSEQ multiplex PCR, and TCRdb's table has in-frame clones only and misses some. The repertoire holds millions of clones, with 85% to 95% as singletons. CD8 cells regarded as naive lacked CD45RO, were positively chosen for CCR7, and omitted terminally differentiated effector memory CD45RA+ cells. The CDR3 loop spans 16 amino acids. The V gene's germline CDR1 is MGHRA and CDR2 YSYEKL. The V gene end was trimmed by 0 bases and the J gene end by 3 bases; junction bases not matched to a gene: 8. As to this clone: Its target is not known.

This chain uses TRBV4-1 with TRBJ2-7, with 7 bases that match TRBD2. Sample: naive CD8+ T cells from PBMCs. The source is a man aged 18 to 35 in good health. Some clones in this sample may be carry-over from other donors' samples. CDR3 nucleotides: TGCGCCAGCAGCCAAGATCCCGGACTAGTGGGCTACGAGCAGTACTTC. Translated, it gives CASSQDPGLVGYEQYF.